Sequencing of this T cell receptor beta chain was carried out in a study of T-cell memory formation after mild COVID-19. Study background: TCR clusters were mostly confined to one donor each.

This CDR3 has 13 amino acids. Trimming left V 0 bases short and J 8 bases short, with 11 bases between. Per germline, CDR1 SGHRS and CDR2 YFSETQ. TCRdb reprocessed the 5' RACE reads via MiXCR and lists one record per CDR3 protein. The sample shows fewer than 200,000 distinct CDR3 sequences, roughly 13% of them seen only once. Study-wide results and caveats: The appearance of some responding clones in pre-infection memory suggested that cross-reactive memory joined. CD4+ contracting clones were found mainly in CM and EM, and CD8+ ones in EMRA.

Notes on this clonotype: Its antigen is unknown.

The receptor was derived from a man between 18 and 35 years old who had mild COVID-19 (a few samples of this study predate the infection). Cell type and time point are not known. This chain joins TRBV5-1 and TRBJ1-2; D unresolved. Sequenced material: PBMCs or a T cell subset sorted from them (not recorded which). The CDR3 DNA reads as TGCGCCAGCAGCTTGGCCTCTGGTAACGGCTACACCTTC. Protein sequence: CASSLASGNGYTF.